The clone carrying this T cell receptor (beta chain) was seen ten or more times. The sample originates from a study of T cells in Graves' hyperthyroidism and ophthalmopathy. This CDR3 has 15 residues. V was cut by 2 bases and J by 4 bases, with 13 bases left in between. Per the germline V gene, CDR1 is SNHLY and CDR2 is FYNNEI. Regions amplified from RNA transcripts were the TCR beta CDR3 regions. Primed by the HTBI set, a first-round RT-PCR was run on the TCR CDR3. One entry per CDR3 protein results from TCRdb running MiXCR on the multiplex PCR reads. The repertoire holds roughly 400,000 distinct CDR3 sequences, around an eighth seen once, with over 25% in the top ten.

The V and J genes are TRBV2 and TRBJ2-3; D call uncertain. The TCR originated in a man aged 45 to 65 with Graves' ophthalmopathy. The specimen was blood. CDR3: CASSELIVSADTQYF. DNA of the CDR3: TGTGCCAGCAGTGAATTAATTGTTTCGGCAGATACGCAGTATTTT.